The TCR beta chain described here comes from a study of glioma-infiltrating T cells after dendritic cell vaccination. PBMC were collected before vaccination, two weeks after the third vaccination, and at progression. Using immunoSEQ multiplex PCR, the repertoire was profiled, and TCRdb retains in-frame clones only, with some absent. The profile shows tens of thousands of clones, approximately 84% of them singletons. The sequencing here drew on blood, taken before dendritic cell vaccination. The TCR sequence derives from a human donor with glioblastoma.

The CDR3 nucleotides read TGTGCCTGGACCCTCGGGGGGTCTGGAAACACCATATATTTT. Amino acid sequence: CAWTLGGSGNTIYF. The rearrangement joins TRBV30 to TRBJ1-3, with a possible D match to TRBD1 (5 bases). CDR1 and CDR2 from the germline V gene are GTSNPN and SVGIG (reference sequence). There are 14 residues in the CDR3. V was cut by 4 bases and J by 1 base, with 11 bases left in between.